Given below is one TCR beta chain in context. The antigen is not known. The read ends 3 residues before the CDR3 terminus; that terminus is restored from the germline J gene. Dot-blot hybridization genotyped cervical HPV amplified with MY09/MY11 PCR. The data were obtained in a study of T cells in women clearing cervical HPV infection. Study overall: HLA type could not be excluded as a confounder. Study-wide findings and caveats: Associations may precede or follow infection; HPV-specific or memory T cells were not isolated. Richness differences could reflect unmeasured T-cell content per sample.

Clones were sequenced by immunoSEQ multiplex PCR, and TCRdb holds only the in-frame ones, with some missing. Its clone listing holds approximately 30,000 clones. The CDR3 length is 15 residues. The germline V and J ends were trimmed by 5 bases and 0 bases, with 13 bases remaining between them. The V gene's germline CDR1 is SGHNT and CDR2 YENEEA. The V and J genes are TRBV11-3 and TRBJ1-2; tentatively, D is TRBD1 (6 bases). The sequenced material came from blood buffy coat. The receptor was derived from a woman aged 18 to 75 with a cervical HPV16 infection that either progressed to CIN3+ or cleared (not recorded which). CDR3 DNA, as far as it was read: TGTGCCAGCAGCGGCAGAGGGGGAGCTAACTATGGC. The encoded protein is CASSGRGGANYG. The entire CDR3 reads CASSGRGGANYGYTF.